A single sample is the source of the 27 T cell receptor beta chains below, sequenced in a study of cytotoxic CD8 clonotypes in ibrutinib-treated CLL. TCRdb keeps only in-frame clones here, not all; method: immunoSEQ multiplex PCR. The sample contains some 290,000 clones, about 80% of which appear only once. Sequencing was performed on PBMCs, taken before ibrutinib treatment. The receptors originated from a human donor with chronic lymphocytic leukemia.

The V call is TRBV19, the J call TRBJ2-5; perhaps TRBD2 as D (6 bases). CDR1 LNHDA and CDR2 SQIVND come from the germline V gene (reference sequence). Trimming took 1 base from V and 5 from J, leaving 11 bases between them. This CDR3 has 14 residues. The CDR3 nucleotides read TGTGCCAGTAGTATAGGACTAGTTGGGGAGACCCAGTACTTC. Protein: CASSIGLVGETQYF.

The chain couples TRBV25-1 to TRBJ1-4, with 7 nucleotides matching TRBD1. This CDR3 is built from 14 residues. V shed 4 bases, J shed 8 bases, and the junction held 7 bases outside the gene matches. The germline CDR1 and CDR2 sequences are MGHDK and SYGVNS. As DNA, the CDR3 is TGTGCCAGCAGTGCCCCCACACAGGGGGAAAAACTGTTTTTT. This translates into CASSAPTQGEKLFF.

The CDR3 nucleotides read TGTGCCAGCACCAGGACAGGGTTCGATGAGCAGTTCTTC. Encoded protein: CASTRTGFDEQFF. The rearrangement joins TRBV2 to TRBJ2-1, with TRBD1 identical over 8 bases. CDR1 is SNHLY, CDR2 FYNNEI, per germline. The CDR3 consists of 13 residues. Trimming took 7 bases from V and 8 from J; bases not matched to a gene: 7.

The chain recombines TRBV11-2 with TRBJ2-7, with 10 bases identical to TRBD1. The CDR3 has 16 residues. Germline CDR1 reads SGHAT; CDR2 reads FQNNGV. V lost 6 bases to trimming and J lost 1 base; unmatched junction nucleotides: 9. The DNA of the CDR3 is TGTGCCAGCAGTTCCGGTGGGACAGGGGCATCCTACGAGCAGTACTTC. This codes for CASSSGGTGASYEQYF. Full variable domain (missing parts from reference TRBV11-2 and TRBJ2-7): EAGVAQSPRYKIIEKRQSVAFWCNPISGHATLYWYQQILGQGPKLLIQFQNNGVVDDSQLPKDRFSAERLKGVDSTLKIQPAKLEDSAVYLCASSSGGTGASYEQYFGPGTRLTVT.

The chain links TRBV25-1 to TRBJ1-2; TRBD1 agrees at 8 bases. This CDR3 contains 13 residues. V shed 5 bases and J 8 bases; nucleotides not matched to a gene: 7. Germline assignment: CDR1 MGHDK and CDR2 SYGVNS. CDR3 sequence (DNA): TGTGCCAGCAGTAACGGACAGGGATCGGGCTACACCTTC. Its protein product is CASSNGQGSGYTF.

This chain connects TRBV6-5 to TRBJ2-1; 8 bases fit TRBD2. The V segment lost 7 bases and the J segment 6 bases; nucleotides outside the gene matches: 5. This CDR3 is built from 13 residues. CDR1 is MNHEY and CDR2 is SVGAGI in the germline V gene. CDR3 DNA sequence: TGTGCCAGCAAGGCGGGAGGAGTCAATGAGCAGTTCTTC. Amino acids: CASKAGGVNEQFF.

CDR3 loop: CASSARQGDTIYF. Here the CDR3 DNA reads TGTGCCAGTAGTGCCCGACAGGGGGACACCATATATTTT. The chain couples TRBV19 to TRBJ1-3, with 9 bases fitting TRBD1. The CDR3 covers 13 residues. The J segment lost 8 bases and the V segment lost 5 bases, leaving 4 bases of the junction unmatched. CDR1 is LNHDA, CDR2 SQIVND, per germline (reference sequence).

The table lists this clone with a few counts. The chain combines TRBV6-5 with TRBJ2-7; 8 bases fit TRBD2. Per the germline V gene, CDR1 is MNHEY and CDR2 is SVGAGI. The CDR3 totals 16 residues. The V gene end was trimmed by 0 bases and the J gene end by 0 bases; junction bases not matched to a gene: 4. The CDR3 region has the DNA TGTGCCAGCAGTTACTCATTAGCGGGACTCTCCTACGAGCAGTACTTC. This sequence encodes CASSYSLAGLSYEQYF.

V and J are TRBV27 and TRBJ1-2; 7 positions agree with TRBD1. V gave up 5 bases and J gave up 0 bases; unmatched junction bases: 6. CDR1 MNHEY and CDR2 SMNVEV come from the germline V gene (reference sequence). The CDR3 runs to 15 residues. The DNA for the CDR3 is TGTGCCAGCAGTGGAACAGGGGCTTCTAACTATGGCTACACCTTC. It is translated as CASSGTGASNYGYTF.

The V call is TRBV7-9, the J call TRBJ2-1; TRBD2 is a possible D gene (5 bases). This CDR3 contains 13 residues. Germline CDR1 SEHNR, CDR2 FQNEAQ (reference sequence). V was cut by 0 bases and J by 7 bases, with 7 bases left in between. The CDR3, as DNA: TGTGCCAGCAGCTTAGCGGGAGTTAATGAGCAGTTCTTC. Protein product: CASSLAGVNEQFF.

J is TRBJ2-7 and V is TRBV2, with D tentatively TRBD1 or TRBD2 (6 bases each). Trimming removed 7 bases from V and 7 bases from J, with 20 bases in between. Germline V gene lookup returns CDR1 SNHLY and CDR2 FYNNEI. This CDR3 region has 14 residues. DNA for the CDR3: TGTGCCAGCACTGGAGGGGGTTCTTTTAGTGAGCAGTACTTC. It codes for CASTGGGSFSEQYF.

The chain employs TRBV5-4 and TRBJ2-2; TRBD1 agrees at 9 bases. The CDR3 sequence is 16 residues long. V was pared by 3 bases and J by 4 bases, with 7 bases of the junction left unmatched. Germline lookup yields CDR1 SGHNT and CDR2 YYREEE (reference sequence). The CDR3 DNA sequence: TGTGCCAGCAGCTCCCCCCGGGACAGGGCCACCGGGGAGCTGTTTTTT. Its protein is CASSSPRDRATGELFF.

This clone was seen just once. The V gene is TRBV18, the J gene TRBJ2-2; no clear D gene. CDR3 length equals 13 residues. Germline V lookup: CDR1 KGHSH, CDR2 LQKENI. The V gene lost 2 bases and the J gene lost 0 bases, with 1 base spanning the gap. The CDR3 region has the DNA TGTGCCAGCTCACCAGCGAACACCGGGGAGCTGTTTTTT. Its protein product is CASSPANTGELFF.

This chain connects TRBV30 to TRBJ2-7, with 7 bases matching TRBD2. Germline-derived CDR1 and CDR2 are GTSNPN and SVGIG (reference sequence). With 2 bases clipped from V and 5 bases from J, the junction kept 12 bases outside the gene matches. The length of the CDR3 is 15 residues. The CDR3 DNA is TGTGCCTGGAGTTACGAGGGAGGGCGACGTGACGAGCAGTACTTC. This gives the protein CAWSYEGGRRDEQYF.

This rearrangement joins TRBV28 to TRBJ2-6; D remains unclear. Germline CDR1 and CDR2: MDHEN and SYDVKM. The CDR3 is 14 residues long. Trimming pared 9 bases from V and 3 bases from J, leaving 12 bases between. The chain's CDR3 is CARAKGDGANVLTF. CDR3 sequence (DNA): TGTGCCAGGGCCAAAGGCGATGGGGCCAACGTCCTGACTTTC.

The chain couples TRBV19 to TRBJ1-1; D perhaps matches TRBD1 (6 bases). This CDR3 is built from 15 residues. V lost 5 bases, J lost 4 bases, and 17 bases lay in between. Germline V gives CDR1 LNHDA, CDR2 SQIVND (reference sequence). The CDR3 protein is CASSAVKGGPTEAFF. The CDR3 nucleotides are TGTGCCAGTAGTGCCGTCAAGGGGGGGCCCACTGAAGCTTTCTTT.

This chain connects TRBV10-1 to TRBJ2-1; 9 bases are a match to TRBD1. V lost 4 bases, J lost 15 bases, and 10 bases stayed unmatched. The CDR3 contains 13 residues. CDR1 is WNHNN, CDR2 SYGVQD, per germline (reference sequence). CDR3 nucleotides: TGCGCCAGCAGTGCGTCTCCGGGACAGGGCTCGTTCTTC. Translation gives CASSASPGQGSFF.

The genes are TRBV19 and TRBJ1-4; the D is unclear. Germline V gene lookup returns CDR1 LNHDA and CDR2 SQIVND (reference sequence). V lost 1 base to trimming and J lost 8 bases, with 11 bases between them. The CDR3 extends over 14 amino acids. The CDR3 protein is CASSIGSREEKLFF. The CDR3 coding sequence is TGTGCCAGTAGTATAGGTAGCCGTGAAGAAAAACTGTTTTTT.

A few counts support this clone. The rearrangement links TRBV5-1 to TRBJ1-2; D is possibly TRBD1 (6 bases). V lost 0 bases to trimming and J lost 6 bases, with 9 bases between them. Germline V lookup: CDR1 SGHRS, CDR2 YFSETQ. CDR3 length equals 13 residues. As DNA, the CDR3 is TGCGCCAGCAGCTTGGTGGCAGGGGATGGCTACACCTTC. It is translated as CASSLVAGDGYTF. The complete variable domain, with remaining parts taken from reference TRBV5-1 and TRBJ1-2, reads KAGVTQTPRYLIKTRGQQVTLSCSPISGHRSVSWYQQTPGQGLQFLFEYFSETQRNKGNFPGRFSGRQFSNSRSEMNVSTLELGDSALYLCASSLVAGDGYTFGSGTRLTVV.

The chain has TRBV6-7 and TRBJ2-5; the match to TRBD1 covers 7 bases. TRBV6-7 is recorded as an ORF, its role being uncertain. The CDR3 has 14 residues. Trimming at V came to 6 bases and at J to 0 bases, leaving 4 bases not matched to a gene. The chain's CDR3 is CASREGQHQETQYF. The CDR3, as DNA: TGTGCCAGCAGAGAGGGACAGCACCAAGAGACCCAGTACTTC.

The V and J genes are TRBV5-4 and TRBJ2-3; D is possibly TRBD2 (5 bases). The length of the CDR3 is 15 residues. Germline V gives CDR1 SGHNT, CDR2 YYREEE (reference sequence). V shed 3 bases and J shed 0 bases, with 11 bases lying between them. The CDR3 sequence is CASSSGGTSTDTQYF. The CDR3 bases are TGTGCCAGCAGCTCCGGAGGCACTAGCACAGATACGCAGTATTTT.

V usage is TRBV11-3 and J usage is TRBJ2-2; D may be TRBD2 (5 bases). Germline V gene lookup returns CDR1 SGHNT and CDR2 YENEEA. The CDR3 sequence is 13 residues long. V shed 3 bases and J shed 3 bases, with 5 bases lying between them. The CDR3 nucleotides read TGTGCCAGCAGCTTGCGGGACACCGGGGAGCTGTTTTTT. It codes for CASSLRDTGELFF.

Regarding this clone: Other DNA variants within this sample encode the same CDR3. In nucleotides, the CDR3 is TGTGCCAGCAGTAGGGGATACGAGCAGTACTTC. This encodes CASSRGYEQYF. The chain combines TRBV11-2 with TRBJ2-7; possibly TRBD1 for D (5 bases). The CDR3 has 11 amino acids. From germline, CDR1 is SGHAT and CDR2 FQNNGV. V lost 6 bases to trimming and J lost 4 bases, with 7 bases between them.

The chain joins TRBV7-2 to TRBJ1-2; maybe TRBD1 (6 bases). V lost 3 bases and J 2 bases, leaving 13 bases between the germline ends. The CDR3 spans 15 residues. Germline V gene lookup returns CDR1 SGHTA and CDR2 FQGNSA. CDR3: CASSFRPGENYGYTF. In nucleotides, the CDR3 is TGTGCCAGCAGCTTCAGGCCAGGGGAAAACTATGGCTACACCTTC.

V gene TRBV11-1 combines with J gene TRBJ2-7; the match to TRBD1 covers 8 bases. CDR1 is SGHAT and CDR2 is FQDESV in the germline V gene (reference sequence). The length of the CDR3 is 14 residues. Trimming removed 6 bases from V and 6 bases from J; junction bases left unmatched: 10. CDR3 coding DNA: TGTGCCAGCAGTTGGGGCAGGGGGCTCCCCGAGCAGTACTTC. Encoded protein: CASSWGRGLPEQYF.

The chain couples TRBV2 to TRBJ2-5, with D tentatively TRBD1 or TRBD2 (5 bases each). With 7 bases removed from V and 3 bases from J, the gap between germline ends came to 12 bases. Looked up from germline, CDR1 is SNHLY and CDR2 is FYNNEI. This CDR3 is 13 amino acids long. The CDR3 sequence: CASTGTPEETQYF. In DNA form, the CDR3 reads TGTGCCAGCACTGGGACCCCAGAAGAGACCCAGTACTTC.

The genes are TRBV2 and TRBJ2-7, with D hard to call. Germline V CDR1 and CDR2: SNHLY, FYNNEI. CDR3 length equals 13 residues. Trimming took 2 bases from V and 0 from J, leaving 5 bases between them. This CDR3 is CASSEIGSYEQYF. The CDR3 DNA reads TGTGCCAGCAGTGAAATCGGCTCCTACGAGCAGTACTTC.